The 31 T cell receptor beta chains below all came from one sample that was sequenced in a study of blood T cell repertoires in COVID-19. This table comes from immunoSEQ multiplex PCR, and its TCRdb copy is limited to in-frame clones, with some not included. The sample includes around 140,000 clones, roughly three quarters of them seen just once. Input material: PBMCs or T cells enriched from blood (not recorded which). All receptors come from a woman aged 45 to 65 who had recovered from COVID-19.

The chain recombines TRBV5-1 with TRBJ2-4, with a weak D call TRBD1 (5 bases). This CDR3 contains 14 residues. Germline CDR1 reads SGHRS; CDR2 reads YFSETQ. V was trimmed by 0 bases and J by 7 bases, leaving 11 bases between them. The CDR3 protein is CASSLVGQGNIQYF. The CDR3, as DNA: TGCGCCAGCAGCTTGGTAGGCCAGGGCAACATTCAGTACTTC.

This rearrangement joins TRBV15 to TRBJ1-2; the match to TRBD1 covers 10 bases. Germline trimming cut 1 base from V and 8 bases from J; bases unmatched to any gene: 7. Germline CDR1 reads LNHNV; CDR2 reads YYDKDF (reference sequence). The CDR3 sequence is 15 residues long. CDR3 in DNA: TGTGCCACCAGCAGAGCTCGGACAGGGGGTGAGGGCTACACCTTC. Translated, it gives CATSRARTGGEGYTF.

This clone was detected only a few times. The chain couples TRBV15 to TRBJ1-5; D unclear. CDR3 length equals 12 residues. Trimming shortened V by 1 base and J by 7 bases, and 5 bases separated the two germline ends. Germline V gives CDR1 LNHNV, CDR2 YYDKDF (reference sequence). The CDR3 loop reads CATSRAPQPQHF. The CDR3 DNA follows: TGTGCCACCAGCAGAGCTCCCCAGCCCCAGCATTTT.

This sequence joins TRBV5-1 and TRBJ2-5, with 7 bases aligning to TRBD1. The CDR3 covers 14 residues. CDR1 and CDR2 (germline): SGHRS, YFSETQ. Trimming at V came to 0 bases and at J to 4 bases, leaving 3 bases not matched to a gene. Here the CDR3 reads CASSLGGQTETQYF. CDR3 nucleotide sequence: TGCGCCAGCAGCTTGGGGGGACAGACAGAGACCCAGTACTTC. Together with reference TRBV5-1 and TRBJ2-5, the CDR3 gives the full variable domain: KAGVTQTPRYLIKTRGQQVTLSCSPISGHRSVSWYQQTPGQGLQFLFEYFSETQRNKGNFPGRFSGRQFSNSRSEMNVSTLELGDSALYLCASSLGGQTETQYFGPGTRLLVL.

V is TRBV28 and J is TRBJ1-5, with 8 bases matching TRBD1. The CDR3 runs 15 residues. V shed 6 bases, J shed 4 bases, and the junction held 8 bases outside the gene matches. Germline V gene lookup returns CDR1 MDHEN and CDR2 SYDVKM. CDR3 sequence (DNA): TGTGCCAGCAGACCCACAGGGGGACCGAATCAGCCCCAGCATTTT. Protein: CASRPTGGPNQPQHF. The full variable domain, with the rest looked up from reference TRBV28 and TRBJ1-5, is DVKVTQSSRYLVKRTGEKVFLECVQDMDHENMFWYRQDPGLGLRLIYFSYDVKMKEKGDIPEGYSVSREKKERFSLILESASTNQTSMYLCASRPTGGPNQPQHFGDGTRLSIL.

This clone was detected a few times. This sequence joins TRBV2 and TRBJ1-6; D gene ambiguous. The CDR3 totals 16 residues. V lost 7 bases, J lost 0 bases, and 13 bases lay in between. CDR1 and CDR2 from the germline V gene are SNHLY and FYNNEI. The CDR3 region is CASTLTESSYNSPLHF. The CDR3 nucleotides read TGTGCCAGCACCCTGACGGAGAGCTCCTATAATTCACCCCTCCACTTT.

V usage is TRBV24-1 and J usage is TRBJ1-5; a weak D match, TRBD1 (6 bases). CDR3 size: 16 residues. Germline loops: CDR1 KGHDR, CDR2 SFDVKD. Trimming took off 4 bases at V and 2 bases at J, with 14 bases between the two ends. CDR3 DNA sequence: TGTGCCACCAGTGACTCGGGACACCGAGGCAATCAGCCCCAGCATTTT. Its protein is CATSDSGHRGNQPQHF.

The V and J genes are TRBV7-9 and TRBJ1-1; 7 bases agree with TRBD1. CDR1 and CDR2 from the germline V gene are SEHNR and FQNEAQ (reference sequence). The ends lost 5 bases at V and 7 bases at J; junction bases unmatched: 13. The CDR3 extends over 15 amino acids. The CDR3 here is CASSQGQWSLNEAFF. In nucleotides, the CDR3 is TGTGCCAGCAGCCAGGGACAGTGGTCTTTGAATGAAGCTTTCTTT.

The chain is built from TRBV11-2 and TRBJ1-5; 7 nucleotides line up with TRBD1. The V gene's germline CDR1 is SGHAT and CDR2 FQNNGV. The CDR3 loop spans 15 amino acids. The V and J ends lost 1 base and 8 bases, in that order; junction bases with no gene match: 8. CDR3 in amino acids: CASSLGVDQGEPQHF. The CDR3 region has the DNA TGTGCCAGCAGCTTAGGCGTGGACCAGGGGGAGCCCCAGCATTTT.

This chain uses TRBV28 with TRBJ2-7; D gene uncertain. V gave up 5 bases and J gave up 2 bases, with 13 bases separating them. CDR3 size: 14 residues. Looked up from germline, CDR1 is MDHEN and CDR2 is SYDVKM. In DNA form, the CDR3 reads TGTGCCAGCAGTGGGTCTTCGGCGGCCTACGAGCAGTACGTC. Residues: CASSGSSAAYEQYV.

The V gene is TRBV10-3, the J gene TRBJ1-2; tentative D call: TRBD1 (6 bases). The CDR3 runs to 15 residues. Trimming shortened V by 9 bases and J by 7 bases, and 24 bases separated the two germline ends. CDR1 and CDR2 (germline): ENHRY, SYGVKD. The CDR3 loop reads CAIEDDRTLIGGYTF. The CDR3 DNA reads as TGTGCCATAGAGGATGACAGGACCTTAATAGGTGGCTACACCTTC.

The chain couples TRBV4-1 to TRBJ1-3; 7 positions agree with TRBD1. The trim removed 4 bases at V and 0 bases at J, leaving 12 bases unmatched. CDR3 length: 18 amino acids. Germline loops: CDR1 MGHRA, CDR2 YSYEKL. The CDR3 region has the DNA TGCGCCAGCAGCCTCACCGAGGGGACAGCTTCCTCTGGAAACACCATATATTTT. It is translated as CASSLTEGTASSGNTIYF.

This clone was observed a single time. V and J are TRBV28 and TRBJ1-1, with 7 bases identical to TRBD1. V trimming: 7 bases; J trimming: 9 bases; junction bases outside the gene matches: 14. Per the germline V gene, CDR1 is MDHEN and CDR2 is SYDVKM. The CDR3 is 14 amino acids. The DNA for the CDR3 is TGTGCCAGCACCCCGTTCCAGGGGGGTTGGAAAGCTTTCTTT. Protein sequence: CASTPFQGGWKAFF. Drawing the rest from reference TRBV28 and TRBJ1-1, the complete variable domain is DVKVTQSSRYLVKRTGEKVFLECVQDMDHENMFWYRQDPGLGLRLIYFSYDVKMKEKGDIPEGYSVSREKKERFSLILESASTNQTSMYLCASTPFQGGWKAFFGQGTRLTVV.

This chain connects TRBV29-1 to TRBJ1-2, with D possibly TRBD1 on 6 matching bases. The CDR3 covers 16 residues. V was shortened by 4 bases and J by 2 bases, with 20 bases between the two germline ends. Germline V gene sequence: CDR1 SQVTM, CDR2 ANQGSEA. The CDR3 loop is CSVAGISARGNYGYTF. Here the CDR3 DNA reads TGCAGCGTTGCAGGGATATCCGCAAGGGGGAACTATGGCTACACCTTC. Using reference TRBV29-1 and TRBJ1-2 for the parts outside the CDR3, the full variable domain is SAVISQKPSRDICQRGTSLTIQCQVDSQVTMMFWYRQQPGQSLTLIATANQGSEATYESGFVIDKFPISRPNLTFSTLTVSNMSPEDSSIYLCSVAGISARGNYGYTFGSGTRLTVV.

The rearrangement joins TRBV28 to TRBJ1-2; no clear D gene. The germline V gene encodes CDR1 MDHEN and CDR2 SYDVKM. V was clipped by 5 bases and J by 2 bases, with 6 bases between them. The CDR3 consists of 12 residues. The CDR3 DNA reads TGTGCCAGCAGTCGAGGGAACTATGGCTACACCTTC. Protein: CASSRGNYGYTF.

This rearrangement joins TRBV4-2 to TRBJ2-2; D perhaps matches TRBD1 (6 bases). Trimming removed 0 bases from V and 4 bases from J, with 9 bases in between. The CDR3 totals 15 residues. The germline V gene encodes CDR1 LGHNA and CDR2 YNFKEQ. In DNA, the CDR3 is TGTGCCAGCAGCCAAGATGGGACAAGCACCGGGGAGCTGTTTTTT. This translates into CASSQDGTSTGELFF.

The chain is built from TRBV7-2 and TRBJ1-3; a weak D match, TRBD1 (6 bases). Trimming pared 5 bases from V and 5 bases from J, leaving 10 bases between. This CDR3 has 13 residues. The V gene's germline CDR1 is SGHTA and CDR2 FQGNSA. DNA for the CDR3: TGTGCCAGCAGCCAGGACAGTCGAAACACCATATATTTT. It yields the protein CASSQDSRNTIYF.

The rearrangement joins TRBV27 to TRBJ1-2, with 7 bases fitting TRBD1. This CDR3 contains 15 residues. The V and J ends lost 7 bases and 4 bases, in that order; junction bases with no gene match: 12. Per germline, CDR1 MNHEY and CDR2 SMNVEV (reference sequence). The CDR3 spells CASKEVGGGFYGYTF. CDR3 nucleotides: TGTGCCAGCAAGGAAGTAGGGGGCGGTTTCTATGGCTACACCTTC.

This chain connects TRBV28 to TRBJ1-2, with 10 nucleotides matching TRBD1. CDR1 MDHEN and CDR2 SYDVKM come from the germline V gene. V lost 5 bases and J lost 2; bases outside the gene matches: 2. This CDR3 has 14 amino acids. CDR3 residues: CASSRTGGNYGYTF. Written as DNA, the CDR3 is TGTGCCAGCAGTCGGACAGGGGGAAACTATGGCTACACCTTC.

This clone was counted once. The CDR3 nucleotides are TGTGCCAGCAGTTTCCCCGGGACAGCCTATGGCTACACCTTC. Amino acid sequence: CASSFPGTAYGYTF. The rearrangement uses TRBV28 and TRBJ1-2; 7 bases agree with TRBD1. Germline CDR1 MDHEN, CDR2 SYDVKM. Trimming took 3 bases from V and 4 from J; bases not matched to a gene: 5. This CDR3 is 14 amino acids long.

The chain carries TRBV5-1 and TRBJ2-2, with 14 nucleotides matching TRBD2. J gave up 2 bases and V 7 bases, and 10 bases lay outside the gene matches. The CDR3 loop spans 18 amino acids. Per germline, CDR1 SGHRS and CDR2 YFSETQ. CDR3 sequence reads: CASAQGTSGGRNTGELFF. The CDR3, as DNA: TGCGCCAGCGCCCAGGGGACTAGCGGGGGCCGTAACACCGGGGAGCTGTTTTTT.

Points on this clone: Other nucleotide sequences in the sample specify the same CDR3. J is TRBJ2-3 and V is TRBV19; 12 bases fit TRBD2. The CDR3 is 15 amino acids. The trim removed 4 bases at V and 4 bases at J, leaving 3 bases unmatched. Germline assignment: CDR1 LNHDA and CDR2 SQIVND (reference sequence). The CDR3 is CASSTRTSGADTQYF. The CDR3 nucleotides are TGTGCCAGTAGTACGAGGACTAGCGGGGCAGATACGCAGTATTTT.

This clone was counted only a few times. The rearrangement uses TRBV13 and TRBJ2-2; 7 bases map to TRBD2. The ends lost 0 bases at V and 4 bases at J; junction bases unmatched: 8. CDR1 PRHDT and CDR2 FYEKMQ come from the germline V gene (reference sequence). The CDR3 totals 17 residues. CDR3 DNA sequence: TGTGCCAGCAGCTTAGGCTCCAGGACTAGAACCACCGGGGAGCTGTTTTTT. Translated: CASSLGSRTRTTGELFF.

V gene TRBV3-1 (or the pseudogene TRBV3-2) combines with J gene TRBJ2-5; maybe TRBD1 (5 bases). CDR3 length: 14 residues. Trimming stripped 4 bases from V and 1 base from J, with 10 bases between. Germline loops: CDR1 LGHDT, CDR2 YNNKEL (reference sequence). This CDR3 is CASSPSDIQETQYF. The DNA for the CDR3 is TGTGCCAGCAGCCCCTCGGACATCCAAGAGACCCAGTACTTC.

This chain uses TRBV5-1 with TRBJ1-1; no firm D call. V lost 0 bases and J lost 1, with 7 bases in between. Germline V gene sequence: CDR1 SGHRS, CDR2 YFSETQ. The CDR3 contains 14 residues. CDR3 protein: CASSLVAANTEAFF. DNA of the CDR3: TGCGCCAGCAGCTTGGTGGCGGCGAACACTGAAGCTTTCTTT. Variable domain in full (rest from reference TRBV5-1 and TRBJ1-1): KAGVTQTPRYLIKTRGQQVTLSCSPISGHRSVSWYQQTPGQGLQFLFEYFSETQRNKGNFPGRFSGRQFSNSRSEMNVSTLELGDSALYLCASSLVAANTEAFFGQGTRLTVV.

The chain is built from TRBV10-3 and TRBJ1-1, with D perhaps TRBD1 (5 bases). This CDR3 has 16 residues. CDR1 is ENHRY, CDR2 SYGVKD, per germline. Trimming took off 1 base at V and 0 bases at J, with 12 bases between the two ends. The CDR3 DNA reads TGTGCCATCAGTGAGTGGGGCAGCAGGATGAACACTGAAGCTTTCTTT. This translates into CAISEWGSRMNTEAFF.

The chain joins TRBV5-6 to TRBJ2-5; D gene ambiguous. Trimming took 4 bases from V and 2 from J, leaving 15 bases between them. CDR1 and CDR2 from the germline V gene are SGHDT and YYEEEE. The CDR3 extends over 15 amino acids. The DNA of the CDR3 is TGTGCCAGCAGCAAAATGAGGTTGCAGCAAGAGACCCAGTACTTC. This gives the protein CASSKMRLQQETQYF. Complete variable domain (other parts from reference TRBV5-6 and TRBJ2-5): DAGVTQSPTHLIKTRGQQVTLRCSPKSGHDTVSWYQQALGQGPQFIFQYYEEEERQRGNFPDRFSGHQFPNYSSELNVNALLLGDSALYLCASSKMRLQQETQYFGPGTRLLVL.

The chain employs TRBV28 and TRBJ2-1; 15 nucleotides align to TRBD2. CDR3 length equals 14 residues. J gave up 16 bases and V 5 bases, and 9 bases lay outside the gene matches. The germline V gene has CDR1 MDHEN and CDR2 SYDVKM. CDR3 loop: CASSLGTSGRQKFF. Written as DNA, the CDR3 is TGTGCCAGCAGTCTCGGGACTAGCGGGAGGCAGAAATTCTTC. The full variable domain, completed using reference TRBV28 and TRBJ2-1, is DVKVTQSSRYLVKRTGEKVFLECVQDMDHENMFWYRQDPGLGLRLIYFSYDVKMKEKGDIPEGYSVSREKKERFSLILESASTNQTSMYLCASSLGTSGRQKFFGPGTRLTVL.

The chain employs TRBV6-5 and TRBJ2-3, with 7 nucleotides matching TRBD1. V gave up 4 bases and J gave up 4 bases; unmatched junction bases: 8. The germline CDR1 and CDR2 sequences are MNHEY and SVGAGI. The CDR3 runs 15 residues. CDR3 region: CASSWDSRGPDTQYF. The CDR3 bases are TGTGCCAGCAGTTGGGACAGCAGGGGACCAGATACGCAGTATTTT.

The chain couples TRBV7-9 to TRBJ1-2; D not certain. The CDR3 is 13 residues long. Per germline, CDR1 SEHNR and CDR2 FQNEAQ (reference sequence). Trimming left V 5 bases short and J 2 bases short, with 9 bases between. The CDR3 DNA reads as TGTGCCAGCAGCCCAACTCAAAACTATGGCTACACCTTC. Its protein is CASSPTQNYGYTF.

This chain joins TRBV27 and TRBJ1-5; possible D gene TRBD1, 6 bases. Between the trimmed V and J ends, which lost 6 bases and 6 bases, there was a span of 12 bases. CDR3 length equals 13 residues. Per the germline V gene, CDR1 is MNHEY and CDR2 is SMNVEV (reference sequence). CDR3 in amino acids: CASSWTAGQPQHF. The CDR3 nucleotides are TGTGCCAGCAGCTGGACAGCAGGTCAGCCCCAGCATTTT.